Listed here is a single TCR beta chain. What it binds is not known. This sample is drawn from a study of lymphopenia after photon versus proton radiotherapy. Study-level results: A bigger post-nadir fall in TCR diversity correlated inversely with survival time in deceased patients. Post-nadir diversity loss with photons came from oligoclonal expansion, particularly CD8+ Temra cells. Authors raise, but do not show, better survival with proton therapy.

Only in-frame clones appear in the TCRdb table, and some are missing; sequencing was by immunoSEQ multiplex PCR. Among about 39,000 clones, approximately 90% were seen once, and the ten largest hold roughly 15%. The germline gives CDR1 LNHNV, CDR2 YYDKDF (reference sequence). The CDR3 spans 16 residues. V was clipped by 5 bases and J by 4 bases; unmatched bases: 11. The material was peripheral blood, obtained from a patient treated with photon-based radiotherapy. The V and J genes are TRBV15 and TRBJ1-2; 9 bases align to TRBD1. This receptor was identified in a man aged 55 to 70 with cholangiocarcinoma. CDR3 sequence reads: CATSRGTGNRAYGYTF. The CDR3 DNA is TGTGCCACCAGCCGTGGGACAGGGAATAGAGCCTATGGCTACACCTTC. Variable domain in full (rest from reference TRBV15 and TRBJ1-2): DAMVIQNPRYQVTQFGKPVTLSCSQTLNHNVMYWYQQKSSQAPKLLFHYYDKDFNNEADTPDNFQSRRPNTSFCFLDIRSPGLGDTAMYLCATSRGTGNRAYGYTFGSGTRLTVV.